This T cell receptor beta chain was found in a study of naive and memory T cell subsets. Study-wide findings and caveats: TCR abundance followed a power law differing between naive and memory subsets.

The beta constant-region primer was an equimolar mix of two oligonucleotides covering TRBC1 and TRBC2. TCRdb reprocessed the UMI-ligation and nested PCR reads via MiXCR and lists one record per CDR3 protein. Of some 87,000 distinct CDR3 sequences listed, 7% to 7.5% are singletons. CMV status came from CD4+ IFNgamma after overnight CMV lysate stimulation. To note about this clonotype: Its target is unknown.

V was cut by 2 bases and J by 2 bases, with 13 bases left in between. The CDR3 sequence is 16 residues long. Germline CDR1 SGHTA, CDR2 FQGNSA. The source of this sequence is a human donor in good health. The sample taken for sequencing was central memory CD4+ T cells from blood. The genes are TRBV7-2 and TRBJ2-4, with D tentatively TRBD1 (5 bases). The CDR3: CASSLSQGVSKNIQYF. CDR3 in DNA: TGTGCCAGCAGCTTAAGTCAGGGTGTCTCCAAAAACATTCAGTACTTC.